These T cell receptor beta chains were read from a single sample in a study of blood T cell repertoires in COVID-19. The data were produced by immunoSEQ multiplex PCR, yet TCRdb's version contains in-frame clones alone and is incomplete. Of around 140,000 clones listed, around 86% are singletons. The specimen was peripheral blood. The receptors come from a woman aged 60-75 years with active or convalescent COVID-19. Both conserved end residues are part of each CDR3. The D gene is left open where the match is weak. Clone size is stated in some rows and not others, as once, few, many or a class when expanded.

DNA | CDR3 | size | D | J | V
TGTGCCAGCAGCTCCGGGACTAGCGTTCGGTACAATGAGCAGTTCTTC | CASSSGTSVRYNEQFF | NA | TRBD2 | TRBJ2-1 | TRBV5-6
TGTGCCAGCAGTAGGAGGGGCACAGATACGCAGTATTTT | CASSRRGTDTQYF | NA | NA | TRBJ2-3 | TRBV11-1
TGTGCCAGTAGTATAGTAGGCGGGTACGAGGAGCCCCAGCATTTT | CASSIVGGYEEPQHF | NA | NA | TRBJ1-5 | TRBV19
TGTGCCAGCAGGAGGGGACAGGGGGCCTATGGCTACACCTTC | CASRRGQGAYGYTF | NA | TRBD1 | TRBJ1-2 | TRBV2
TGTGCCAGCACCGTAGCGGGAACAGATACGCAGTATTTT | CASTVAGTDTQYF | NA | TRBD2 | TRBJ2-3 | TRBV28
TGCAGTGCTATTGAGACAGGGGCAGCTTCACCCCTCCACTTT | CSAIETGAASPLHF | NA | TRBD1 | TRBJ1-6 | TRBV20-1
TGCGCCAGCAGCCAATACACTTCGGACAGGGGAAATCGGCAAACCGGCAATGAGCAGTTCTTC | CASSQYTSDRGNRQTGNEQFF | NA | TRBD1 | TRBJ2-1 | TRBV4-1
TGTGCCAGCAGTCGGACAGCCAGCAATCAGCCCCAGCATTTT | CASSRTASNQPQHF | NA | NA | TRBJ1-5 | TRBV2
TGTGCCAGCAGCAGCCCCGGACAGGGGTGGGACGGCTACACCTTC | CASSSPGQGWDGYTF | NA | TRBD1 | TRBJ1-2 | TRBV11-2
TGTGCCAGCAGCTTCCGGGACAGGGGGATCTCTGGGGCCAACGTCCTGACTTTC | CASSFRDRGISGANVLTF | NA | TRBD1 | TRBJ2-6 | TRBV7-2
TGTGCCAGCAGCCTCCCGGGACAGGTGAACTATGGCTACACCTTC | CASSLPGQVNYGYTF | NA | TRBD1 | TRBJ1-2 | TRBV6-2/TRBV6-3
TGCGCCAGCAGCCCGGCGGGGGGCAGGCGTGGACGGGACACTGAAGCTTTCTTT | CASSPAGGRRGRDTEAFF | NA | NA | TRBJ1-1 | TRBV5-1
TGTGCCAGCAGCCCTGGTGCGGGGGCCTACAATGAGCAGTTCTTC | CASSPGAGAYNEQFF | once | TRBD2 | TRBJ2-1 | TRBV5-5
TGTGCCACCAGCAGAGAACAGGGGAGGCTCAACCCGGGGTACACTGAAGCTTTCTTT | CATSREQGRLNPGYTEAFF | once | TRBD1 | TRBJ1-1 | TRBV15
TGTGCCAGCAGTGGACGTGGAGCGGGCTCCTACAATGAGCAGTTCTTC | CASSGRGAGSYNEQFF | NA | NA | TRBJ2-1 | TRBV25-1
TGTGCCAGCAGTTCGGGCAGCCGAGGGGAAAAACTGTTTTTT | CASSSGSRGEKLFF | few | NA | TRBJ1-4 | TRBV28
TGTGCCACCAGCCGTGGGGGGGATGGGTCACCCCTCCACTTT | CATSRGGDGSPLHF | NA | NA | TRBJ1-6 | TRBV15
TGTGCCTGCACAGGGGGAGGAAAGACCCAGTACTTC | CACTGGGKTQYF | NA | TRBD1 | TRBJ2-5 | TRBV30
TGTGCCAGTAGTATGGGGGACAGGGGGCTGGTCGGGGAGCTGTTTTTT | CASSMGDRGLVGELFF | NA | TRBD1 | TRBJ2-2 | TRBV19
TGTGCCAGCAGCTTTGGACAGGGGGCATCGTCCGGGGAGCTGTTTTTT | CASSFGQGASSGELFF | NA | TRBD1 | TRBJ2-2 | TRBV11-3